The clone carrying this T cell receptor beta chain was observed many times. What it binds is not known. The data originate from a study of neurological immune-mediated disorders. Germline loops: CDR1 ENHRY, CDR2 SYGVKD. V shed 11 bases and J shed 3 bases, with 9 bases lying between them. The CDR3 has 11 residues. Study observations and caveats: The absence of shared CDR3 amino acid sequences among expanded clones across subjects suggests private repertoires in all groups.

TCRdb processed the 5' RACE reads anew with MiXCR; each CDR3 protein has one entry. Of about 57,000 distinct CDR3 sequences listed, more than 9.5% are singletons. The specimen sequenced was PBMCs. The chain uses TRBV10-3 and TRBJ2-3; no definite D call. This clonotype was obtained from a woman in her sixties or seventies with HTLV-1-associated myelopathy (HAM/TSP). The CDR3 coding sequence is TGTGCCTCCCGGGCGACAGATACGCAGTATTTT. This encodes CASRATDTQYF.